This paragraph reports one T cell receptor beta chain. Its antigen is undetermined. TCRdb fed the 5' RACE reads into MiXCR, producing one record per CDR3 protein. There are 300,000 to 350,000 distinct CDR3 sequences in the sample; over 12% occur only once, and about 1% lies in the top ten. The CDR3 consists of 15 residues. Germline V gene lookup returns CDR1 SGHNT and CDR2 YYREEE (reference sequence). Trimming removed 1 base from V and 3 bases from J; junction bases left unmatched: 4. This entry is derived from a study of CD8 T cells in ankylosing spondylitis. Notes on the study in general: Before this, some motif variants had been reported in reactive arthritis synovial fluid and blood. A CD8+ phenotype characterized the disease-linked clones, which were relatively rare in peripheral blood. Seemingly characteristic of ankylosing spondylitis blood was a TCR beta motif consisting of about 8 highly homologous variants.

The sequence came from a male donor with ankylosing spondylitis or in good health (not recorded which). The source material was blood, either unsorted or a sorted T cell fraction (not recorded which). The V call is TRBV5-4, the J call TRBJ2-5; TRBD2 matches at 9 bases. The CDR3: CASSLKTSGEETQYF. DNA of the CDR3: TGTGCCAGCAGCTTGAAGACTAGCGGCGAAGAGACCCAGTACTTC.